This T cell receptor beta chain was documented in a study of control samples from healthy donors and cancer patients. V was cut by 6 bases and J by 7 bases, with 16 bases left in between. CDR3 length: 13 amino acids. CDR1 is DFQATT and CDR2 is SNEGSKA in the germline V gene (reference sequence). The protocol was immunoSEQ multiplex PCR, while the TCRdb copy is restricted to in-frame clones and leaves out a portion. The profile shows approximately 210,000 clones, around 90% of them singletons. The specimen was blood. This receptor was obtained from a man aged 30-40 years in good health. The rearrangement joins TRBV20-1 to TRBJ2-1; TRBD1 is a possible D gene (5 bases). The CDR3 sequence: CSASEDIRNEQFF. For the CDR3, the DNA is TGCAGTGCCAGTGAGGACATCAGAAATGAGCAGTTCTTC.